A selection of T cell receptor beta chains follows, all from one sample in a study of T cell changes during pregnancy in multiple sclerosis. The table came from immunoSEQ multiplex PCR; TCRdb's copy has only in-frame clones and leaves some out. Among tens of thousands of clones listed, roughly 93% were seen once. The source material was CD4+ T cells from peripheral blood mononuclear cells, sampled before pregnancy. Receptor source: a female donor with multiple sclerosis, enrolled in a pregnancy study. The CDR3 runs from the conserved cysteine through the conserved F or W. D genes are given only for firm matches.

V gene	J gene	D gene	CDR3 protein
TRBV19	TRBJ1-1	TRBD1	CASSPRDRMNTEAFF
TRBV2	TRBJ2-7	.	CASDHDLRYEQYF
TRBV5-1	TRBJ2-1	.	CASSPAREGNEQFF
TRBV6-1	TRBJ2-5	TRBD1	CASRVDRGNQETQYF
TRBV28	TRBJ2-7	.	CASSPRRREGREQYF
TRBV5-6	TRBJ2-3	TRBD2	CASSWGGSDTQYF
TRBV6-5	TRBJ1-5	TRBD1	CASSYSRDSHQPQHF
TRBV18	TRBJ1-1	.	CASSPPGVGATEAFF
TRBV2	TRBJ1-1	.	CARRDSSPAFF
TRBV4-2	TRBJ2-1	TRBD2	CASSHRRGAGVDEQFF
TRBV4-1	TRBJ1-4	.	CASSQVPGEKLFF
TRBV15	TRBJ2-2	TRBD2	CATSSLSAGLVLGELFF
TRBV19	TRBJ1-5	.	CASSIRGGDQPQHF
TRBV5-1	TRBJ2-3	.	CASSSFGTSDTQYF
TRBV5-4	TRBJ2-7	.	CASSPGISYEQYF
TRBV15	TRBJ2-2	.	CATSRVGDTGELFF
TRBV10-1	TRBJ2-3	TRBD2	CARNGTSGRSDTQYF
TRBV11-3	TRBJ2-7	TRBD1	CASSWGTGPSSYEQYF
TRBV9	TRBJ2-5	TRBD1	CASSGQGGETQYF
TRBV7-2	TRBJ2-7	TRBD2	CASSLVPTSGSYEQYF
TRBV19	TRBJ1-3	.	CASRKGDGAGNTIYF
TRBV2	TRBJ2-7	TRBD2	CASSVGLAGGEDSYEQYF
TRBV7-2	TRBJ2-1	TRBD2	CASSANRLADEQFF
TRBV27	TRBJ2-7	.	CASRHRTYEQYF
TRBV11-2	TRBJ2-2	.	CASSKYGGDTGELFF
TRBV28	TRBJ1-2	TRBD1	CASTEGAYGYTF
TRBV14	TRBJ1-3	.	CASSQSWSSGNTIYF
TRBV2	TRBJ1-2	TRBD1	CASTGTVVNGYTF
TRBV5-1	TRBJ2-1	.	CASSFLAPSSYNEQFF
TRBV5-6	TRBJ2-4	TRBD2	CASSARLAGAAKNIQYF
TRBV16	TRBJ1-3	.	CASSQQGHGNTIYF
TRBV28	TRBJ2-5	TRBD2	CASSVTSVGEETQYF
TRBV5-8	TRBJ1-3	.	CASSLWQGGSGNTIYF
TRBV11-2	TRBJ2-3	.	CASSLGTGTDTQYF
TRBV15	TRBJ2-1	TRBD2	CATSRGTSGSSYNEQFF
TRBV6-5	TRBJ1-1	TRBD1	CAIRGTGLNTEAFF
TRBV5-1	TRBJ1-1	.	CASSWGQNTEAFF
TRBV19	TRBJ2-4	TRBD2	CASRLAGDIQYF
TRBV14	TRBJ2-3	TRBD2	CASSQSRRLAGSDTQYF
TRBV10-3	TRBJ1-1	.	CATSDSLNTEAFF
TRBV30	TRBJ1-5	.	CAWSEMGAKGQPQHF
TRBV5-4	TRBJ1-3	.	CASSLTPPGSHGNTIYF
TRBV16	TRBJ2-3	.	CASSQSSRGSTDTQYF
TRBV28	TRBJ1-4	.	CASSRGTNEKLFF
TRBV27	TRBJ1-5	.	CASSYGGNQPQHF
TRBV9	TRBJ1-2	TRBD1	CASSGRQGTNYGYTF